These 5 T cell receptor beta chains were all obtained from the same sample, sequenced in a study of cytomegalovirus exposure and HLA in healthy donors. The primer mix had 60 Vbeta and 13 Jbeta primers. Assay used: immunoSEQ multiplex PCR; TCRdb lists only in-frame clones, some missing. This sample yields fewer than 250,000 clones, of which 60% to 80% are seen a single time; over 1.5% belongs to the top ten. Source material: PBMCs. These receptors were collected from a male donor in good health and CMV-seronegative.

This sequence joins TRBV9 and TRBJ2-5; D might be TRBD2 (5 bases). This CDR3 has 15 amino acids. The V and J ends lost 0 bases and 4 bases respectively, with 13 bases between them. Looked up from germline, CDR1 is SGDLS and CDR2 is YYNGEE. CDR3 sequence reads: CASSVDSGGLETQYF. The CDR3 coding sequence is TGTGCCAGCAGCGTAGACTCAGGCGGGTTAGAGACCCAGTACTTC.

The chain carries TRBV5-5 and TRBJ2-1; maybe TRBD1 (5 bases). The V gene's germline CDR1 is SGHKS and CDR2 YYEKEE (reference sequence). V gave up 4 bases and J gave up 14 bases, with 22 bases separating them. The CDR3 sequence is 14 residues long. CDR3 protein: CASSVGSGPVIEFF. CDR3 nucleotides: TGTGCCAGCAGCGTCGGATCAGGGCCCGTTATTGAGTTCTTC. Combining the CDR3 with reference TRBV5-5 and TRBJ2-1 gives the whole variable domain DAGVTQSPTHLIKTRGQQVTLRCSPISGHKSVSWYQQVLGQGPQFIFQYYEKEERGRGNFPDRFSARQFPNYSSELNVNALLLGDSALYLCASSVGSGPVIEFFGPGTRLTVL.

V is TRBV9 and J is TRBJ2-7; D ambiguous. Trimming stripped 4 bases from V and 3 bases from J, with 11 bases between. This CDR3 region has 13 residues. In germline, CDR1 is SGDLS, CDR2 YYNGEE. CDR3 region: CASSPTGFYEQYF. The CDR3, as DNA: TGTGCCAGCAGCCCCACCGGGTTCTACGAGCAGTACTTC.

The chain employs TRBV6-5 and TRBJ2-2; 7 bases align to TRBD1. The CDR3 is 15 residues long. J was trimmed by 2 bases and V by 6 bases; bases with no gene match: 6. CDR1 is MNHEY, CDR2 SVGAGI, per germline. In DNA, the CDR3 is TGTGCCAGCAGAAGGACAGGTCCTAACACCGGGGAGCTGTTTTTT. Its translation is CASRRTGPNTGELFF.

The chain links TRBV9 to TRBJ2-7; the D is unclear. The CDR3 is 14 amino acids. CDR1 and CDR2 from the germline V gene are SGDLS and YYNGEE. V was trimmed by 0 bases and J by 0 bases, leaving 7 bases between them. The CDR3 loop is CASSVVSGSYEQYF. DNA of the CDR3: TGTGCCAGCAGCGTAGTATCGGGCTCCTACGAGCAGTACTTC.